This entry is about one T cell receptor beta chain. This clone has only a few counts. Its binding antigen is unknown. No base quality information exists; no much larger clone differs at one position. This sample is part of a study of OX40 agonist ivuxolimab in advanced cancers. In the study overall: Ivuxolimab, which targeted the costimulatory receptor OX40 (CD134), was an agonistic, fully human IgG2 monoclonal antibody. The paper reports the monotherapy dose-escalation portion (N = 52 patients) of the phase I ivuxolimab trial. The point of sequencing TCRbeta in the periphery was to test whether ivuxolimab changed TCR sequence diversity and drove clonal T-cell expansion. A male proportion of around 81% and a mean age of roughly 58 years, ranging from 23 to 79, were recorded for the dose-escalation cohort. Partial responses occurred in three dose-escalation patients, of whom one had hepatocellular carcinoma and two had cutaneous melanoma. Intravenous ivuxolimab was administered to patients every 2 weeks at six dose levels: 0.01, 0.1, 0.3, 1.5, 3 and 10 mg/kg. Patients were allowed to have had prior anti-PD-1, anti-PD-L1 or anti-CTLA-4 therapy, and roughly 40% of the dose-escalation patients had been treated with checkpoint inhibitors. Of the approximately 50 dose-escalation patients, hepatocellular carcinoma was present in around 20, melanoma in around 15, renal cell carcinoma in 9 and head and neck cancer in 9.

For sequencing of the TCRbeta CDR3 region, genomic DNA was extracted from the sorted cells. TCRbeta CDR3 regions were sequenced using the immunoSEQ Assay. As stored in TCRdb, this immuneACCESS dataset retains in-frame rearrangements with V and J assigned. A fraction of the clones does not appear; measured against another copy, unresolved V genes explain less than half of the discrepancy, and the remainder lacks a known reason. The sample table holds just over 20,000 clones, of which 75% to 85% were seen once. The ten largest clones take up less than 9.5% of the sample. Results the study describes overall, beyond this receptor: The antigen specificity of the peripheral T cells that underwent clonal expansion was not determined. At doses of 0.1 to 3.0 mg/kg, clonal expansion of both CD4+ and CD8+ blood T cells was observed from baseline to week 6. In the 0.1-3.0 mg/kg groups, partial responders were among the patients with the lowest normalized peripheral clonal expansion, particularly in CD8+ T cells. Low levels of normalized T-cell clonal expansion were also seen in some patients who did not respond. After ivuxolimab, expanded clones were on average more numerous among CD8+ T cells than among CD4+ T cells.

The trial excluded patients who had a history of autoimmune disease or were on systemic immunosuppression. Peripheral blood for TCR sequencing was collected from all dose cohorts at baseline, on cycle 4 day 1, and on cycle 7 day 1. The samples were taken from a phase I, first-in-human, multicenter, open-label dose-escalation trial of ivuxolimab. Adults with locally advanced or metastatic head and neck squamous cell, hepatocellular, melanoma or renal cell carcinoma were enrolled in the trial. Before TCR sequencing, CD4+ and CD8+ T cells were separately sorted from peripheral blood. The sample here was CD4+ or CD8+ T cells sorted from blood, taken in a trial of the OX40 agonist ivuxolimab. The receptor comes from an adult with an advanced solid tumor such as melanoma, head and neck, liver or kidney cancer.

The CDR3 region: CASSFGINQPQHF. The nucleotides read TGTGCCAGCAGCTTCGGTATCAATCAGCCCCAGCATTTT. The sequence links TRBV7-9 to TRBJ1-5, with no confident D gene call. V is pared back by 3 bases and J by 3 bases, with 6 bases lying between the germline termini. Reading the germline V gene (reference sequence) gives CDR1 SEHNR and CDR2 FQNEAQ. The CDR3 has 13 amino acids, counting the end cysteine and phenylalanine. This entry keeps only the CDR3 DNA: 39 bases, framed from base 1.